The rows below give T cell receptor beta chains drawn from one sample of a study of blood T cell repertoires in COVID-19. Sequenced by immunoSEQ multiplex PCR; TCRdb stores in-frame clones only, minus some. The profile shows more than 80,000 clones, around nine tenths of them singletons. Sequencing was carried out using peripheral blood. All receptors derive from a woman aged 55-69 years with COVID-19, enrolled during active disease. CDR3s include the opening cysteine and the closing phenylalanine or tryptophan. A D gene is named only where the DNA matches it firmly. Some rows mark clone size as missing; the rest say once, few, many or name a class of expanded clone.

>-|TRBJ2-3|TRBV27|-
TGTGCCAGCAGCTCCAGCGGGGATACGCAGTATTTT
CASSSSGDTQYF
>-|TRBJ2-7|TRBV7-7|-
TGTGCTAGCAGCTTACGGGACGGGAGCTCCTACGAGCAGTACTTC
CASSLRDGSSYEQYF
>-|TRBJ2-3|TRBV5-6|TRBD2
TGTGCCAGCAGCTTGGGTTTACTAGCGGGGTACACAGATACGCAGTATTTT
CASSLGLLAGYTDTQYF
>-|TRBJ1-1|TRBV3-1/TRBV3-2|TRBD1
TGTGCCAGCAGAGGGACAGCGGGGGAAGAAGCTTTCTTT
CASRGTAGEEAFF
>-|TRBJ1-5|TRBV18|TRBD1
TGTGCCAGCTCCCCCGGGACAGGGGACAATCAGCCCCAGCATTTT
CASSPGTGDNQPQHF
>-|TRBJ2-5|TRBV7-9|-
TGTGCCAGCAGCTTCCCCAGGGGGAGGGAGACCCAGTACTTC
CASSFPRGRETQYF
>-|TRBJ2-3|TRBV3-1/TRBV3-2|TRBD1
TGTGCCAGCAGCCGTCGACAGGGAATCACAGATACGCAGTATTTT
CASSRRQGITDTQYF
>-|TRBJ1-3|TRBV5-1|-
TGCGCCAGCAGCTTGGATACGGGGAGTGGAAACACCATATATTTT
CASSLDTGSGNTIYF
>-|TRBJ2-4|TRBV6-5|-
TGTGCCAGCTCCTGGGGGGACGCGTCCAAAAACATTCAGTACTTC
CASSWGDASKNIQYF
>-|TRBJ2-2|TRBV5-1|-
TGCGCCAGCAGGTCCCGGAGTGACACCGGGGAGCTGTTTTTT
CASRSRSDTGELFF
>-|TRBJ1-2|TRBV6-5|-
TGTGCCAGCAGTTACTCTGCGAGAGCTAACTATGGCTACACCTTC
CASSYSARANYGYTF
>-|TRBJ1-1|TRBV7-2|-
TGTGCCAGCAGCCCACAGGGCTGGGGGACTGAAGCTTTCTTT
CASSPQGWGTEAFF
>-|TRBJ1-1|TRBV27|TRBD1
TGTGCCAGCAGTCCAGCCTGGACAGGGTTTTGGAACACTGAAGCTTTCTTT
CASSPAWTGFWNTEAFF
>once|TRBJ2-7|TRBV6-6|TRBD2
TGTGCCAGCCAGACTAGCGGGGGGAACGAGCAGTACTTC
CASQTSGGNEQYF
>-|TRBJ1-2|TRBV7-3|-
TGTGCCAGCAGCTTTACAGCTAACTATGGCTACACCTTC
CASSFTANYGYTF
>-|TRBJ1-6|TRBV19|TRBD1
TGTGCCAGTAGTATGCGGACTTATTCCGACAGGGGTCAATTCTCCTATAATTCACCCCTCCACTTT
CASSMRTYSDRGQFSYNSPLHF
>once|TRBJ1-6|TRBV9|-
TGTGCCAGCAGCGTTACAGATAATTCACCCCTCCACTTT
CASSVTDNSPLHF
>-|TRBJ1-4|TRBV2|-
TGTGCCAGCAGAAGCGGTCCTGAAAAACTGTTTTTT
CASRSGPEKLFF
>-|TRBJ1-1|TRBV10-3|TRBD1
TGTGCCATCAGGACAGGGAGGACTGAAGCTTTCTTT
CAIRTGRTEAFF
>-|TRBJ1-2|TRBV6-6|-
TGTGCCAGCACCAGACGGGAGGGCTATGGCTACACCTTC
CASTRREGYGYTF
>-|TRBJ2-7|TRBV7-8|-
TGTGCCAGCAGCCTTGACAGTGAAGCCTCCTACGAGCAGTACTTC
CASSLDSEASYEQYF
>once|TRBJ1-5|TRBV11-2|-
TGTGCCAGCAGTCTATACGGGGAGGTCAATCAGCCCCAGCATTTT
CASSLYGEVNQPQHF
>once|TRBJ2-3|TRBV24-1|TRBD2
TGTGCCACCAGTGATCCGGGGGGGGGTACGCAGTATTTT
CATSDPGGGTQYF
>-|TRBJ2-7|TRBV9|TRBD1
TGTGCCAGCAGCGTAGCGGACAGGGGTTACGAGCAGTACTTC
CASSVADRGYEQYF
>-|TRBJ1-1|TRBV5-6|TRBD1
TGTGCCAGCAGCTTGTATGGTTCGGGACAGTTGAACACTGAAGCTTTCTTT
CASSLYGSGQLNTEAFF
>-|TRBJ1-1|TRBV3-1/TRBV3-2|-
TGTGCCAGCAGCAAACAGGGTACCGAAGCTTTCTTT
CASSKQGTEAFF
>-|TRBJ1-6|TRBV5-6|TRBD1
TGTGCCAGCAAGAACGTGGACAGGGCGGATTCACCCCTCCACTTT
CASKNVDRADSPLHF
>-|TRBJ2-4|TRBV7-8|-
TGTGCCAGCAGCTTTGGACAGCAAAACATTCAGTACTTC
CASSFGQQNIQYF
>-|TRBJ1-2|TRBV9|-
TGTGCCAGCAGCCCTACGTTGGAGGGCTGGGGTGGCTACACCTTC
CASSPTLEGWGGYTF
>-|TRBJ2-3|TRBV30|-
TGTGCCTGGAGTGTACAGCCCTACACAGATACGCAGTATTTT
CAWSVQPYTDTQYF
>-|TRBJ1-2|TRBV13|TRBD1
TGTGCCAGCAGCTTCCGACAGGGGAGGAACTATGGCTACACCTTC
CASSFRQGRNYGYTF
>-|TRBJ2-4|TRBV7-2|TRBD2
TGTGCCAGCAGCTTGCAAGCGGGGGGCCTAAACATTCAGTACTTC
CASSLQAGGLNIQYF
>-|TRBJ1-2|TRBV6-5|TRBD1
TGTGCCAGCAGTCACAGGGGGCGGGTTGGCTACACCTTC
CASSHRGRVGYTF
>-|TRBJ2-1|TRBV18|TRBD2
TGTGCCAGCTCAAGCGGGGGTGACTCCTACAATGAGCAGTTCTTC
CASSSGGDSYNEQFF
>-|TRBJ2-3|TRBV24-1|-
TGTGCCACCAGTGATTTGCGACGGGGGGCGGATACGCAGTATTTT
CATSDLRRGADTQYF
>-|TRBJ1-6|TRBV28|-
TGTGCCAGCAGGGAGTACGGGTCCTCCTATAATTCACCCCTCCACTTT
CASREYGSSYNSPLHF
>-|TRBJ2-5|TRBV12-3/TRBV12-4|-
TGTGCCAGCAGCCCTGGACTGTCAGAGACCCAGTACTTC
CASSPGLSETQYF
>-|TRBJ2-2|TRBV19|TRBD2
TGTGCCACTAGACCCGGGACTATTTACACCGGGGAGCTGTTTTTT
CATRPGTIYTGELFF